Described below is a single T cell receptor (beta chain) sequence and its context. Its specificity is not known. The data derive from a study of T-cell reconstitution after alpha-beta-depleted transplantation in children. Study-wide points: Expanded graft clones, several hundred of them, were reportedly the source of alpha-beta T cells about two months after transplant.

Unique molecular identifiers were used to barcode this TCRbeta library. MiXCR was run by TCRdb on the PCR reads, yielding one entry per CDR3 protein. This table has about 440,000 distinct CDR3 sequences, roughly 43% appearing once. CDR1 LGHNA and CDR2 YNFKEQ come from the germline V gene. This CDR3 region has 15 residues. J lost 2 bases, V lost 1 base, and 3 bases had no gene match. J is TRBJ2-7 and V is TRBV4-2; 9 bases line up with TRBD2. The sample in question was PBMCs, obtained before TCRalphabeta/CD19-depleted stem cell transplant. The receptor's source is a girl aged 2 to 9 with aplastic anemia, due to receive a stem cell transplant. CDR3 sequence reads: CASSQGLAATYEQYF. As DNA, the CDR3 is TGTGCCAGCAGCCAAGGACTAGCGGCCACCTACGAGCAGTACTTC.